These 18 T cell receptor beta chains were sequenced from one sample in a study of identical twins. One entry per CDR3 protein results from TCRdb running MiXCR on the 5' RACE reads. In the table there are about 460,000 distinct CDR3 sequences, 14% of which are singletons. This same sample was also part of a study on yellow fever vaccine responses in identical twins.

Sequencing was done on a sample of CD4+ T cells sorted from blood. These receptors all come from a woman under 30 in good health.

This clonotype was found many times. The CDR3 DNA reads as TGCGCCAGCAGCAACGGGACAGGGCACAATGAGCAGTTCTTC. Translation: CASSNGTGHNEQFF. V usage is TRBV5-1 and J usage is TRBJ2-1, with 9 positions matching TRBD1. CDR1 and CDR2 (germline): SGHRS, YFSETQ. CDR3 length: 14 residues. V lost 4 bases and J lost 5; bases outside the gene matches: 4.

The V call is TRBV13, the J call TRBJ1-5; maybe TRBD1 (6 bases). Germline V CDR1 and CDR2: PRHDT, FYEKMQ (reference sequence). V lost 5 bases, J lost 9 bases, and 17 bases lay in between. The CDR3 extends over 14 amino acids. CDR3 bases: TGTGCCAGCAGCGTCGGCAGGGGCGAGTCGCCCCAGCATTTT. It codes for CASSVGRGESPQHF.

This clonotype occurred many times. This sequence joins TRBV12-3 or TRBV12-4 and TRBJ1-1, with D uncertain. The V gene lost 6 bases and the J gene lost 1 base, with 9 bases spanning the gap. The CDR3 spans 13 residues. CDR3 nucleotide sequence: TGTGCCAGCAGAGGCAATGGGAACACTGAAGCTTTCTTT. Protein: CASRGNGNTEAFF.

The rearrangement links TRBV2 to TRBJ2-3, with D uncertain. Germline assignment: CDR1 SNHLY and CDR2 FYNNEI. Trimming removed 6 bases at V and 2 bases at J, with 15 bases between. The CDR3 contains 15 residues. CDR3 DNA: TGTGCCAGCAGGGTTTCCAACGGAGCCACAGATACGCAGTATTTT. It specifies CASRVSNGATDTQYF.

This chain uses TRBV6-5 with TRBJ2-7; TRBD2 matches at 7 bases. From germline, CDR1 is MNHEY and CDR2 SVGAGI. Trimming removed 0 bases from V and 3 bases from J; junction bases left unmatched: 5. The CDR3 covers 15 residues. The CDR3 sequence is CASSYSGAGRYEQYF. CDR3 nucleotides: TGTGCCAGCAGTTACTCAGGAGCGGGGCGCTACGAGCAGTACTTC.

This clonotype was detected a few times. The chain couples TRBV5-1 to TRBJ1-4; D may be TRBD1 (6 bases). The CDR3 has 14 residues. Trimming pared 7 bases from V and 4 bases from J, leaving 14 bases between. The germline CDR1 and CDR2 sequences are SGHRS and YFSETQ. The CDR3 sequence is CASSRDTLNEKLFF. The CDR3 DNA reads as TGCGCCAGCTCGCGGGACACACTTAATGAAAAACTGTTTTTT. The variable domain in full, with the rest retrieved from reference TRBV5-1 and TRBJ1-4, is KAGVTQTPRYLIKTRGQQVTLSCSPISGHRSVSWYQQTPGQGLQFLFEYFSETQRNKGNFPGRFSGRQFSNSRSEMNVSTLELGDSALYLCASSRDTLNEKLFFGSGTQLSVL.

This sequence joins TRBV28 and TRBJ2-7; weak D call: TRBD2 (6 bases). V was trimmed by 8 bases and J by 6 bases, leaving 20 bases between them. This CDR3 has 14 residues. CDR1 and CDR2 from the germline V gene are MDHEN and SYDVKM. CDR3 residues: CASVMGGSSREQYF. The CDR3 DNA follows: TGTGCCAGCGTCATGGGGGGTAGCTCGCGCGAGCAGTACTTC.

The chain couples TRBV12-3 or TRBV12-4 to TRBJ2-1; the D gene is possibly TRBD2 (6 bases). The V end was cut by 5 bases, the J end by 5 bases, with 16 bases between. This CDR3 spans 15 amino acids. CDR3 residues: CASSATSQAHNEQFF. The CDR3 DNA follows: TGTGCCAGCAGTGCCACTAGCCAGGCCCACAATGAGCAGTTCTTC.

The V and J genes are TRBV27 and TRBJ2-7; D might be TRBD1 (5 bases). The CDR3 sequence is 15 residues long. V was trimmed by 2 bases and J by 2 bases, leaving 13 bases between them. Germline-derived CDR1 and CDR2 are MNHEY and SMNVEV (reference sequence). For the CDR3, the DNA is TGTGCCAGCAGTTTAATGGGGCAGGCACCCTACGAGCAGTACTTC. It translates to CASSLMGQAPYEQYF.

This clonotype was detected only a few times. The V and J genes are TRBV7-8 and TRBJ2-5, with TRBD1 as a possible D gene (5 bases). This CDR3 region has 15 residues. Trimming took off 5 bases at V and 1 base at J, with 14 bases between the two ends. Germline V lookup: CDR1 SGHVS, CDR2 FQNEAQ. The CDR3 here is CASSRQTSVQETQYF. CDR3 sequence (DNA): TGTGCCAGCAGCCGACAGACGTCGGTCCAAGAGACCCAGTACTTC.

There are a few counts of this clonotype. The rearrangement links TRBV7-2 to TRBJ1-1; unclear D gene. Trimming removed 6 bases at V and 2 bases at J, with 13 bases between. Germline CDR1 SGHTA, CDR2 FQGNSA. The CDR3 totals 14 residues. CDR3 residues: CASRIGNQNTEAFF. The CDR3 DNA reads TGTGCCAGCAGAATAGGTAACCAAAACACTGAAGCTTTCTTT.

This clonotype was counted between two and nine times. This chain links TRBV10-3 with TRBJ2-7; TRBD1 aligns across 9 bases. CDR3 length: 17 amino acids. With 4 bases clipped from V and 0 bases from J, the junction kept 10 bases outside the gene matches. Germline-derived CDR1 and CDR2 are ENHRY and SYGVKD. The CDR3 nucleotides are TGTGCCATCAGTGCAGTCCCCGGGACAGGGAGCTCCTACGAGCAGTACTTC. This sequence encodes CAISAVPGTGSSYEQYF.

V is TRBV5-1 and J is TRBJ2-5; D is possibly TRBD2 (6 bases). Germline V gene data show CDR1 as SGHRS and CDR2 as YFSETQ. V was shortened by 2 bases and J by 1 base, with 21 bases between the two germline ends. The CDR3 covers 18 residues. CDR3 DNA: TGCGCCAGCAGCTTCGTCCAATTTATTAGCGGTTCCCAAGAGACCCAGTACTTC. This sequence encodes CASSFVQFISGSQETQYF.

V is TRBV27 and J is TRBJ2-1, with TRBD2 as a possible D gene (5 bases). Trimming left V 8 bases short and J 4 bases short, with 18 bases between. The CDR3 contains 15 residues. The V gene's germline CDR1 is MNHEY and CDR2 SMNVEV (reference sequence). The CDR3 is CASFRTETLYNEQFF. In nucleotides, the CDR3 is TGTGCCAGCTTTAGGACTGAAACTTTGTACAATGAGCAGTTCTTC.

A few counts support this clonotype. This chain connects TRBV27 to TRBJ2-7; no clear D. The V gene lost 3 bases and the J gene lost 1 base, with 10 bases spanning the gap. The CDR3 has 14 residues. The germline CDR1 and CDR2 sequences are MNHEY and SMNVEV (reference sequence). The CDR3 here is CASSFQAASYEQYF. The CDR3, as DNA: TGTGCCAGCAGTTTCCAGGCGGCGTCCTACGAGCAGTACTTC.

V is TRBV2 and J is TRBJ2-5; TRBD2 matches 7 bases. CDR3 length equals 14 residues. The germline V gene has CDR1 SNHLY and CDR2 FYNNEI. After removal of 10 bases from V and 2 bases from J, the junction contained 10 bases not matched to a gene. CDR3 in amino acids: CATARASGQETQYF. In nucleotides, the CDR3 is TGTGCCACAGCAAGGGCTAGCGGACAAGAGACCCAGTACTTC.

Only a few counts were recorded for this clonotype. The rearrangement uses TRBV6-2 or TRBV6-3 and TRBJ2-7; 9 bases line up with TRBD1. Germline CDR1 and CDR2: MNHEY and SVGEGT. V shed 7 bases, J shed 3 bases, and the junction held 10 bases outside the gene matches. The CDR3 spans 15 residues. The chain's CDR3 is CASTLAGQGLYEQYF. The DNA of the CDR3 is TGTGCCAGCACCCTCGCGGGACAGGGACTCTACGAGCAGTACTTC.

There are many counts of this clonotype. The chain carries TRBV20-1 and TRBJ2-3; 8 bases are a match to TRBD1. Germline CDR1 is DFQATT and CDR2 is SNEGSKA (reference sequence). J lost 3 bases, V lost 6 bases, and 8 bases had no gene match. The CDR3 has 14 amino acids. CDR3 region: CSATRQGRTDTQYF. As DNA, the CDR3 is TGCAGTGCCACCAGACAGGGGAGGACAGATACGCAGTATTTT.